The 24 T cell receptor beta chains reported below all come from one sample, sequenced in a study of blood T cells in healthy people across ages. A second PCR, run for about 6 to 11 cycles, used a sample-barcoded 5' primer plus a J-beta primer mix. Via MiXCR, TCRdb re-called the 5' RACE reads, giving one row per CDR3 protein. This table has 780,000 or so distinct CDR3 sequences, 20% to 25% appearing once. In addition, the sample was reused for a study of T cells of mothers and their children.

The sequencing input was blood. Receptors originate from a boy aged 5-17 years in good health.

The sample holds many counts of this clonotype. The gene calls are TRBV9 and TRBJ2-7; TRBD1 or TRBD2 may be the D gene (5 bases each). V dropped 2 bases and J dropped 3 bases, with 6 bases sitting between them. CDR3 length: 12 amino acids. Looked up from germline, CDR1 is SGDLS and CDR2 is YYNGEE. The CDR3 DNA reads TGTGCCAGCAGCGTTGGGGGCTACGAGCAGTACTTC. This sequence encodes CASSVGGYEQYF.

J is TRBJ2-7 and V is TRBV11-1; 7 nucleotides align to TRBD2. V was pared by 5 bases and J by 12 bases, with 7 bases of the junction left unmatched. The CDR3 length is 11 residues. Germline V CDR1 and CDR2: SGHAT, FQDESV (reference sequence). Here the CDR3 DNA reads TGTGCCAGCAGCCTTTTGGGAGGGCTGTACTTC. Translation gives CASSLLGGLYF.

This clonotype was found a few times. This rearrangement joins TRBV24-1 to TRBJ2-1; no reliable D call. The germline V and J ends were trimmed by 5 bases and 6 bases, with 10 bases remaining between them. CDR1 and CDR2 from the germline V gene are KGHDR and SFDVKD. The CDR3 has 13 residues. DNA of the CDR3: TGTGCCACCAGTGTGAGCGACGCCAATGAGCAGTTCTTC. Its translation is CATSVSDANEQFF.

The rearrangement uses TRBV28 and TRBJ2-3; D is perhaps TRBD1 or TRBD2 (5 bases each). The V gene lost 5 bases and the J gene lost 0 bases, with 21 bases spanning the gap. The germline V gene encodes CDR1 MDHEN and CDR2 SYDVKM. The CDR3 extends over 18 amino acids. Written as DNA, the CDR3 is TGTGCCAGCAGTCCCCTAGGATTGAGGGGCGATAGCACAGATACGCAGTATTTT. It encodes CASSPLGLRGDSTDTQYF.

The CDR3 DNA sequence: TGTGCCAGCAGCCAAGGGCCGGGACAGGCCTACTACGAGCAGTACTTC. It encodes CASSQGPGQAYYEQYF. The J gene is TRBJ2-1, the V gene TRBV11-2; 8 positions match TRBD1. The J call may be faulty, since TRBJ2-7 better matches the DNA end. This CDR3 is built from 16 residues. Germline V CDR1 and CDR2: SGHAT, FQNNGV.

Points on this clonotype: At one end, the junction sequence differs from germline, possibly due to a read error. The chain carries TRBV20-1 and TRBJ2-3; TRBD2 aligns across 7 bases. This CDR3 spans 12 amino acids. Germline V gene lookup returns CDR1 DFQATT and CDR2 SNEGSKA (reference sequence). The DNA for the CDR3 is TGCAGTGCTAGCGGGAGGTCAGATACGCGGTATTTT. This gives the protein CSASGRSDTRYF.

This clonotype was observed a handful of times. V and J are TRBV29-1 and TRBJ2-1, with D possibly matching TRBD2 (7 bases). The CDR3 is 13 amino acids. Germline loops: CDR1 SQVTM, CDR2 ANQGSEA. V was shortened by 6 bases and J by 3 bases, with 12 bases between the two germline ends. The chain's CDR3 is CSVEGGDYNEQFF. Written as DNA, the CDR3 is TGCAGCGTAGAGGGGGGGGACTACAATGAGCAGTTCTTC.

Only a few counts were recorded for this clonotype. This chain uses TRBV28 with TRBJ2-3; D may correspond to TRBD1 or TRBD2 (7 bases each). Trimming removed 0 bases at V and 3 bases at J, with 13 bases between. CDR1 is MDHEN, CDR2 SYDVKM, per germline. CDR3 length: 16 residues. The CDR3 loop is CASSLWVQGGTDTQYF. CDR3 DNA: TGTGCCAGCAGTTTATGGGTCCAGGGGGGGACAGATACGCAGTATTTT.

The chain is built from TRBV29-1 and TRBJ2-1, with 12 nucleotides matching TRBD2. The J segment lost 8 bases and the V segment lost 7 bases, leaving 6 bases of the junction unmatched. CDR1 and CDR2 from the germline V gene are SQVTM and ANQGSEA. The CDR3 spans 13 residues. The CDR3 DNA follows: TGCAGCGCACTAGCGGGAGGTCTGGATGAGCAGTTCTTC. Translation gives CSALAGGLDEQFF.

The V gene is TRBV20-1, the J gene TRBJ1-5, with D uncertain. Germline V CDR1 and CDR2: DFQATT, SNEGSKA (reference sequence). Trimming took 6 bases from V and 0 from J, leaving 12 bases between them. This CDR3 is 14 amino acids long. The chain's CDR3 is CSAIDTNSNQPQHF. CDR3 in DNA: TGCAGTGCCATCGACACGAATAGCAATCAGCCCCAGCATTTT.

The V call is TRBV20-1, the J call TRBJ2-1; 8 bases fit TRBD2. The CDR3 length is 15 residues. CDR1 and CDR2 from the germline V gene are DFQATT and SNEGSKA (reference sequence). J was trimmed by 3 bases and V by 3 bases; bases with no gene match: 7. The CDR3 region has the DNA TGCAGTGCTAGTCGGGGGGGCGCCGTCTACAATGAGCAGTTCTTC. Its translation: CSASRGGAVYNEQFF.

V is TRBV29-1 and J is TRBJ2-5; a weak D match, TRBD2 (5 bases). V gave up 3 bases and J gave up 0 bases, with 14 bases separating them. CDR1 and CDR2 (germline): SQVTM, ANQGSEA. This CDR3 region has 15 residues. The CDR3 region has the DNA TGCAGCGTTGATTGGGCTAGCAGATACCAAGAGACCCAGTACTTC. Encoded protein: CSVDWASRYQETQYF.

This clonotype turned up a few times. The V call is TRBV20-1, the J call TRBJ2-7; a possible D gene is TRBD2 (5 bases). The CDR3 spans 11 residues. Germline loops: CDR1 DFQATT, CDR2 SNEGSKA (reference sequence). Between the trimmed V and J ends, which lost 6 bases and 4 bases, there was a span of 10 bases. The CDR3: CSALGVYEQYF. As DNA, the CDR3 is TGCAGTGCCCTCGGGGTTTACGAGCAGTACTTC.

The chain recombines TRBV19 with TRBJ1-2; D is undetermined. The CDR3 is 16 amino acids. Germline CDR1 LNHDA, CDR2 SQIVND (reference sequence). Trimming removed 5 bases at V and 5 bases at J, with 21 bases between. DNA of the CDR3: TGTGCCAGTAGTCAGGCTGCCACCTTCCGGGGATATGGCTACACCTTC. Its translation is CASSQAATFRGYGYTF.

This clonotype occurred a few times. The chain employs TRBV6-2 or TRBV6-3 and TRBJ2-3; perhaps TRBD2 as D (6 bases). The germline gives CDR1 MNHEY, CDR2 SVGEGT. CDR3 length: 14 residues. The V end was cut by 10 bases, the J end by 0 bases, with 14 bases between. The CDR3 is CATMEGRSTDTQYF. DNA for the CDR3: TGTGCCACTATGGAGGGACGGAGCACAGATACGCAGTATTTT.

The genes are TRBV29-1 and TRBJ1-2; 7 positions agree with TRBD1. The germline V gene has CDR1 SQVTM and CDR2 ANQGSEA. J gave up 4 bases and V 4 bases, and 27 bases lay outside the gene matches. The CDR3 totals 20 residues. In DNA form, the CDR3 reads TGCAGCGTTGTTCCAGGGCGATTTGGGACAGCGACCGTAATCTTCTATGGCTACACCTTC. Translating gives CSVVPGRFGTATVIFYGYTF. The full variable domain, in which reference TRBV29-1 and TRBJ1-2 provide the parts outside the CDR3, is SAVISQKPSRDICQRGTSLTIQCQVDSQVTMMFWYRQQPGQSLTLIATANQGSEATYESGFVIDKFPISRPNLTFSTLTVSNMSPEDSSIYLCSVVPGRFGTATVIFYGYTFGSGTRLTVV.

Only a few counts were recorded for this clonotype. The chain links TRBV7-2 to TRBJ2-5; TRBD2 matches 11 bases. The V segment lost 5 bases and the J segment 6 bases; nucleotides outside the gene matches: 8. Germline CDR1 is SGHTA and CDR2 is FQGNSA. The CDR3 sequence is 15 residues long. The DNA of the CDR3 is TGTGCCAGCAGCGCAGGACTAGCGGGCGGGAAGACCCAGTACTTC. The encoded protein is CASSAGLAGGKTQYF.

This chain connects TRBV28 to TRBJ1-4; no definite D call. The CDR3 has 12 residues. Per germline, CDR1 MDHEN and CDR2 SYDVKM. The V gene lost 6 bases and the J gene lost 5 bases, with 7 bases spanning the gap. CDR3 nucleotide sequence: TGTGCCAGCAGGACGCGCAATGAAAAACTGTTTTTT. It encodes CASRTRNEKLFF.

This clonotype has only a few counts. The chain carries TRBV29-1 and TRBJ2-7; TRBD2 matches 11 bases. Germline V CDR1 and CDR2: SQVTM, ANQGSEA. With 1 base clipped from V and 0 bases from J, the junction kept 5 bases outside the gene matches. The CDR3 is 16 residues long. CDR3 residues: CSVEGTLAGGSYEQYF. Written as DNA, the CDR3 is TGCAGCGTTGAAGGTACGCTAGCGGGGGGCTCCTACGAGCAGTACTTC.

The CDR3 loop is CASKGGESYNSPLHF. In DNA, the CDR3 is TGTGCCAGCAAAGGAGGGGAGTCCTATAATTCACCCCTCCACTTT. The chain combines TRBV6-6 with TRBJ1-6, with D possibly being TRBD1 (5 bases). The CDR3 has 15 residues. Trimming left V 7 bases short and J 1 base short, with 11 bases between. Germline-derived CDR1 and CDR2 are MNHNY and SVGAGI (reference sequence).

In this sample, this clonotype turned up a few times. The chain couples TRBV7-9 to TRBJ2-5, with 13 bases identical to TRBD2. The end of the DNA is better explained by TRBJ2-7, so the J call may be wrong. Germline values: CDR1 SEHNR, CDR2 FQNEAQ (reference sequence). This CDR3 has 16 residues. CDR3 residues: CASSSPRLAGGYEQYF. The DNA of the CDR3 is TGTGCCAGCAGCTCGCCACGACTAGCGGGGGGATACGAGCAGTACTTC.

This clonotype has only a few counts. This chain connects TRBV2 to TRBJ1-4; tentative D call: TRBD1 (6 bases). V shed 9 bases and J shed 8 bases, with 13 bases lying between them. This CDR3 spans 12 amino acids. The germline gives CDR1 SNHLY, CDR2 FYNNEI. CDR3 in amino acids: CASNGGQEKLFF. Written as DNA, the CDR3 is TGTGCCAGTAACGGGGGCCAAGAAAAACTGTTTTTT. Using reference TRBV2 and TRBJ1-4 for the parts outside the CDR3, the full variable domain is EPEVTQTPSHQVTQMGQEVILRCVPISNHLYFYWYRQILGQKVEFLVSFYNNEISEKSEIFDDQFSVERPDGSNFTLKIRSTKLEDSAMYFCASNGGQEKLFFGSGTQLSVL.

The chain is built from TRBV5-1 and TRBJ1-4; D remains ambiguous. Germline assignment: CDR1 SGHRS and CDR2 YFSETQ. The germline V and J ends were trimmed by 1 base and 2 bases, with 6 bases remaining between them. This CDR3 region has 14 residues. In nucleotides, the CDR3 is TGCGCCAGCAGCTTGTTGGCGACTAATGAAAAACTGTTTTTT. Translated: CASSLLATNEKLFF.

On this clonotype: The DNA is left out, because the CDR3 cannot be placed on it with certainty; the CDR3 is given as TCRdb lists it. This chain's CDR3 is CTSSLWRTYGCTF. V gene TRBV5-1 combines with J gene TRBJ1-2. With termini counted, the CDR3 has 13 amino acids. Germline CDR1 reads SGHRS; CDR2 reads YFSETQ.